Listed here are 15 T cell receptor beta chains from one sample, sequenced in a study of blood T cell repertoires in COVID-19. The data were produced by immunoSEQ multiplex PCR, yet TCRdb's version contains in-frame clones alone and is incomplete. The sample shows 200,000 to 300,000 clones, around 88% of them seen only once. Input material: peripheral blood. These receptors were collected from a man younger than 40 with active or convalescent COVID-19.

This sequence joins TRBV7-2 and TRBJ2-7, with a possible D match to TRBD1 (6 bases). The V gene lost 5 bases and the J gene lost 0 bases, with 14 bases spanning the gap. This CDR3 region has 15 residues. Germline values: CDR1 SGHTA, CDR2 FQGNSA. CDR3 in amino acids: CASSHGQINSYEQYF. The DNA of the CDR3 is TGTGCCAGCAGCCACGGACAGATTAACTCCTACGAGCAGTACTTC.

This sequence joins TRBV9 and TRBJ2-2; 9 bases agree with TRBD1. This CDR3 has 15 residues. The trim removed 4 bases at V and 6 bases at J, leaving 7 bases unmatched. Germline V gene data show CDR1 as SGDLS and CDR2 as YYNGEE. The DNA of the CDR3 is TGTGCCAGCAGCTTCCGGACAGGGGCGGCCGGGGAGCTGTTTTTT. Its protein product is CASSFRTGAAGELFF.

The chain couples TRBV7-9 to TRBJ1-1; tentative D call: TRBD1 (5 bases). CDR3 length: 10 amino acids. The germline V and J ends were trimmed by 7 bases and 8 bases, with 8 bases remaining between them. In germline, CDR1 is SEHNR, CDR2 FQNEAQ (reference sequence). Here the CDR3 reads CASTRGEAFF. In nucleotides, the CDR3 is TGTGCCAGCACGAGGGGAGAAGCTTTCTTT.

This chain connects TRBV4-1 to TRBJ2-1, with 7 bases that match TRBD1. V gave up 4 bases and J gave up 9 bases; unmatched junction bases: 9. In germline, CDR1 is MGHRA, CDR2 YSYEKL. The CDR3 totals 14 residues. The CDR3 sequence is CASSPQGQSAEQFF. Here the CDR3 DNA reads TGCGCCAGCAGCCCCCAGGGACAGTCGGCTGAGCAGTTCTTC.

The chain joins TRBV4-2 to TRBJ2-1; perhaps TRBD2 as D (5 bases). V was cut by 1 base and J by 3 bases, with 10 bases left in between. The germline CDR1 and CDR2 sequences are LGHNA and YNFKEQ. This CDR3 is built from 15 residues. The CDR3 is CASSQASGDYNEQFF. The CDR3 region has the DNA TGTGCCAGCAGCCAAGCAAGCGGAGACTACAATGAGCAGTTCTTC.

The rearrangement links TRBV5-4 to TRBJ2-7; TRBD1 might be the D (5 bases). Germline CDR1 is SGHNT and CDR2 is YYREEE (reference sequence). The V and J ends lost 9 bases and 5 bases respectively, with 21 bases between them. This CDR3 comprises 14 residues. The CDR3, as DNA: TGTGCCACTGGAAACAGAGGCCAGGGTCACGAGCAGTACTTC. This gives the protein CATGNRGQGHEQYF.

This rearrangement joins TRBV12-3 or TRBV12-4 to TRBJ1-4, with D possibly being TRBD1 (5 bases). The CDR3 runs 13 residues. Trimming took off 5 bases at V and 8 bases at J, with 12 bases between the two ends. In nucleotides, the CDR3 is TGTGCCAGCAGTCCGGGACTTGGGGAAAAACTGTTTTTT. This codes for CASSPGLGEKLFF.

The chain uses TRBV19 and TRBJ1-2; the match to TRBD1 covers 8 bases. The CDR3 is 14 amino acids. CDR1 and CDR2 from the germline V gene are LNHDA and SQIVND (reference sequence). V shed 6 bases, J shed 1 base, and the junction held 4 bases outside the gene matches. CDR3 in amino acids: CASREDRGNYGYTF. CDR3 DNA sequence: TGTGCCAGTAGGGAAGACAGGGGTAACTATGGCTACACCTTC.

The chain combines TRBV3-1 (or the pseudogene TRBV3-2) with TRBJ1-1, with D unclear. Trimming cost V 1 base and J 4 bases, with 10 bases left between them. Germline V gene data show CDR1 as LGHDT and CDR2 as YNNKEL (reference sequence). The CDR3 is 14 residues long. In nucleotides, the CDR3 is TGTGCCAGCAGCCAAGGCGGGTTTGGCACTGAAGCTTTCTTT. Translation: CASSQGGFGTEAFF.

This clone has a handful of counts. The V call is TRBV5-8, the J call TRBJ1-6, with D possibly matching TRBD1 (5 bases). Germline lookup yields CDR1 SGHTS and CDR2 YDEGEE. Trimming removed 4 bases from V and 6 bases from J, with 11 bases in between. This CDR3 is built from 14 residues. CDR3 residues: CASSRTQVNSPLHF. In DNA form, the CDR3 reads TGTGCCAGCAGCCGGACACAAGTTAATTCACCCCTCCACTTT.

The rearrangement joins TRBV5-1 to TRBJ2-3; possible D gene TRBD1, 6 bases. Trimming shortened V by 2 bases and J by 0 bases, and 19 bases separated the two germline ends. The CDR3 sequence is 18 residues long. Per germline, CDR1 SGHRS and CDR2 YFSETQ. CDR3 bases: TGCGCCAGCAGCTTCTACCTGATTACAGGGACGAGCACAGATACGCAGTATTTT. Its translation: CASSFYLITGTSTDTQYF.

This clone came up a few times. This chain links TRBV14 with TRBJ1-6; D is possibly TRBD1 (5 bases). The V gene's germline CDR1 is SGHDN and CDR2 FVKESK. V was trimmed by 0 bases and J by 14 bases, leaving 14 bases between them. The length of the CDR3 is 14 residues. This chain's CDR3 is CASSQDTGFSALHF. The CDR3 DNA follows: TGTGCCAGCAGCCAAGATACAGGCTTTTCGGCCCTCCACTTT.

Judged by abundance, this clone is medium-sized (0.01 to 0.1%). In DNA, the CDR3 is TGTGCCAGCAGTGACTCTTCGTCTAGCGGGGGCGATTACAATGAGCAGTTCTTC. Protein sequence: CASSDSSSSGGDYNEQFF. The genes are TRBV6-4 and TRBJ2-1; 10 bases are a match to TRBD2. The junction had 9 bases not matched to a gene; V was cut back by 0 bases and J by 4 bases. This CDR3 is built from 18 residues. Germline V gives CDR1 MRHNA, CDR2 SNTAGT.

The chain recombines TRBV9 with TRBJ2-7, with TRBD2 matching 13 bases. V was pared by 0 bases and J by 4 bases, with 1 base of the junction left unmatched. This CDR3 has 15 amino acids. The germline gives CDR1 SGDLS, CDR2 YYNGEE. CDR3 residues: CASSVGTSGGYEQYF. The CDR3 DNA reads as TGTGCCAGCAGCGTAGGGACTAGCGGGGGTTACGAGCAGTACTTC.

The chain uses TRBV19 and TRBJ1-2; possibly TRBD1 for D (6 bases). Germline V gene lookup returns CDR1 LNHDA and CDR2 SQIVND (reference sequence). The CDR3 runs to 11 residues. Deletions cut 7 bases from V and 8 bases from J, with 11 bases between. DNA for the CDR3: TGTGCCAGTACAACACAGGGAGGCTACACCTTC. Its protein product is CASTTQGGYTF.